This T cell receptor (beta chain) was identified during a study of T cell responses to AZD1222 COVID-19 vaccine. This CDR3 is built from 13 residues. Trimming removed 2 bases from V and 1 base from J, with 6 bases in between. In germline, CDR1 is SGHNT, CDR2 YYREEE (reference sequence). The data were produced by immunoSEQ multiplex PCR, yet TCRdb's version contains in-frame clones alone and is incomplete. The sample lists approximately 140,000 clones, roughly 90% occurring once. This clonotype was obtained from an adult who received the AZD1222 COVID-19 vaccine. Sequenced here: peripheral blood, sampled 28 days after the second AZD1222 dose. V gene TRBV5-4 combines with J gene TRBJ2-5; D is unresolved. The CDR3 protein is CASSLGGQETQYF. The CDR3 DNA is TGTGCCAGCAGCTTAGGCGGCCAAGAGACCCAGTACTTC.